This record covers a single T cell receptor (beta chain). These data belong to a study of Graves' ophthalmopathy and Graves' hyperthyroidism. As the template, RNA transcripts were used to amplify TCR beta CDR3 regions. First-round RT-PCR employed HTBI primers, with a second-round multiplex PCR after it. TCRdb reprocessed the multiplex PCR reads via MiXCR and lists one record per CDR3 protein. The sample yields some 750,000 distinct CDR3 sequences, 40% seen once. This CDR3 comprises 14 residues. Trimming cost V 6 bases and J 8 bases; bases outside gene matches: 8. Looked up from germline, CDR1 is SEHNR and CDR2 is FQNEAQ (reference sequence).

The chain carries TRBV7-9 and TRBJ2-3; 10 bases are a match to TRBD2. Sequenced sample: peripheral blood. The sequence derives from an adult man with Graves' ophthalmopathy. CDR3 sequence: CASSTSGAGRTQYF. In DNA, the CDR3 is TGTGCCAGCAGTACTAGCGGGGCCGGACGTACGCAGTATTTT. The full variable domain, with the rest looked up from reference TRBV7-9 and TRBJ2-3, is DTGVSQNPRHKITKRGQNVTFRCDPISEHNRLYWYRQTLGQGPEFLTYFQNEAQLEKSRLLSDRFSAERPKGSFSTLEIQRTEQGDSAMYLCASSTSGAGRTQYFGPGTRLTVL.